Each of the 11 T cell receptor beta chains below was sequenced from the same sample in a study of control samples from healthy donors and cancer patients. The assay was immunoSEQ multiplex PCR, and TCRdb's table has in-frame clones only and misses some. The data hold 150,000 to 200,000 clones, with around 90% observed a single time. The sequenced sample consisted of blood. The receptors originated from a young man in good health.

In DNA, the CDR3 is TGTGCCAGCAGCTCCCAGGCATCCTACGAGCAGTACTTC. This codes for CASSSQASYEQYF. This rearrangement joins TRBV5-6 to TRBJ2-7; D ambiguous. Germline CDR1 reads SGHDT; CDR2 reads YYEEEE. This CDR3 is 13 amino acids long. V dropped 3 bases and J dropped 1 base, with 8 bases sitting between them.

Within the sample, this clone is medium-sized. J is TRBJ1-5 and V is TRBV10-2; D unclear. Deletions cut 5 bases from V and 1 base from J, with 3 bases between. The germline CDR1 and CDR2 sequences are WSHSY and SAAADI. This CDR3 is 12 amino acids long. DNA of the CDR3: TGCGCCAGCAGTAACAGCAATCAGCCCCAGCATTTT. This sequence encodes CASSNSNQPQHF.

This clone was observed a few times. This chain joins TRBV6-5 and TRBJ2-2, with TRBD1 identical over 10 bases. With V trimmed by 5 bases and J by 2 bases, 2 bases remained unmatched. Germline CDR1 is MNHEY and CDR2 is SVGAGI. The CDR3 extends over 15 amino acids. The CDR3 sequence: CASSRTGGNTGELFF. CDR3 bases: TGTGCCAGCAGTCGGACAGGGGGTAACACCGGGGAGCTGTTTTTT.

This clone was picked up one time. The rearrangement joins TRBV6-5 to TRBJ1-6, with D possibly matching TRBD1 (6 bases). The V end was cut by 6 bases, the J end by 7 bases, with 16 bases between. This CDR3 spans 15 amino acids. Germline-derived CDR1 and CDR2 are MNHEY and SVGAGI. The CDR3 DNA is TGTGCCAGCAGCCCCGGGGACACGGAGAATTCACCCCTCCACTTT. Amino acids: CASSPGDTENSPLHF.

This clone was recorded a few times. V gene TRBV2 combines with J gene TRBJ1-1; 7 bases map to TRBD1. The V and J ends lost 5 bases and 3 bases, in that order; junction bases with no gene match: 12. The V gene's germline CDR1 is SNHLY and CDR2 FYNNEI. This CDR3 is built from 16 residues. The CDR3 region is CASSLGEGAIDTEAFF. CDR3 bases: TGTGCCAGCAGTCTCGGGGAGGGGGCGATCGACACTGAAGCTTTCTTT.

V usage is TRBV19 and J usage is TRBJ1-1, with unresolved D. Per the germline V gene, CDR1 is LNHDA and CDR2 is SQIVND (reference sequence). The length of the CDR3 is 13 residues. Trimming took off 5 bases at V and 4 bases at J, with 11 bases between the two ends. In nucleotides, the CDR3 is TGTGCCAGTAGTGCATTTTTATTCACTGAAGCTTTCTTT. Protein sequence: CASSAFLFTEAFF.

This clone came up once. The gene calls are TRBV4-3 and TRBJ2-7, with 7 positions matching TRBD1. CDR1 and CDR2 (germline): LGHNA, YSLEER. This CDR3 comprises 14 residues. The ends lost 4 bases at V and 2 bases at J; junction bases unmatched: 5. CDR3 nucleotide sequence: TGCGCCAGCAGCCTTAGGACAGGCCCCTACGAGCAGTACTTC. It specifies CASSLRTGPYEQYF.

The chain carries TRBV30 and TRBJ1-4; weak D call: TRBD1 (5 bases). This CDR3 is 15 amino acids long. Germline V gene sequence: CDR1 GTSNPN, CDR2 SVGIG (reference sequence). Trimming cost V 2 bases and J 4 bases, with 14 bases left between them. As DNA, the CDR3 is TGTGCCTGGAGTATAACCGGGGCCCTTAATGAAAAACTGTTTTTT. This codes for CAWSITGALNEKLFF.

This chain connects TRBV19 to TRBJ1-5, with D unresolved. CDR1 and CDR2 (germline): LNHDA, SQIVND (reference sequence). V shed 0 bases and J shed 1 base, with 4 bases lying between them. The CDR3 is 14 residues long. CDR3 sequence (DNA): TGTGCCAGTAGTATAGAAGCAAGCAATCAGCCCCAGCATTTT. The encoded protein is CASSIEASNQPQHF.

The gene calls are TRBV12-5 and TRBJ1-3; TRBD1 matches 8 bases. The CDR3 runs 16 residues. The V and J ends lost 2 bases and 0 bases, in that order; junction bases with no gene match: 3. Germline values: CDR1 LGHNT, CDR2 FRNRAP. Written as DNA, the CDR3 is TGTGCTAGTGGTTTGACAACAGGGGGCTCTGGAAACACCATATATTTT. Its protein product is CASGLTTGGSGNTIYF.

The chain is built from TRBV6-6 and TRBJ1-5, with TRBD1 identical over 9 bases. V lost 4 bases to trimming and J lost 4 bases; unmatched junction nucleotides: 2. Germline V gene data show CDR1 as MNHNY and CDR2 as SVGAGI (reference sequence). The CDR3 loop spans 14 amino acids. CDR3 sequence: CASSSGQGNQPQHF. In DNA, the CDR3 is TGTGCCAGCAGTTCTGGACAGGGGAATCAGCCCCAGCATTTT.